One and the same sample provided the 26 T cell receptor beta chains below, sequenced in a study of shared clonotypes between healthy human individuals (dated by TCRdb to the early 2020s). CD8 naive samples were CD45RO-negative cells positively selected for CCR7, giving a CD45RA+CCR7+ population that excluded TemRA cells. The library was prepared using the immunoSEQ multiplex PCR assay. Drawn from immuneACCESS, this table holds only the in-frame rearrangements with V and J called that TCRdb kept. Clones are partly lost; checked studies trace under half to an unresolved V gene and leave the rest unexplained. This sample gives around 2.1 million clones in total; about 93% of them show up just once. The biggest ten clones account for roughly 1.7% of the sample. The sequenced sample consisted of naive CD8+ T cells from PBMCs. The sample's cell subset or site label, decoded: CD45RA+CCR7+. The receptor source for this set is a man between 18 and 35 years old in good health. Some clones in this sample may be carry-over from other donors' samples.

The chain uses TRBV19 and TRBJ2-2, with 11 bases matching TRBD2. Germline trimming cut 4 bases from V and 2 bases from J; bases unmatched to any gene: 6. The CDR3 has 17 amino acids. CDR1 is LNHDA, CDR2 SQIVND, per germline (reference sequence). CDR3 in amino acids: CASSTTSGRQNTGELFF. The CDR3 DNA reads as TGTGCCAGTAGTACAACTAGCGGGAGACAAAACACCGGGGAGCTGTTTTTT.

Notes on this clone: Other DNA sequences in the same sample also yield this CDR3. The chain couples TRBV27 to TRBJ2-7; a possible D gene is TRBD2 (6 bases). The V and J ends lost 5 bases and 0 bases respectively, with 8 bases between them. The CDR3 runs to 13 residues. Germline CDR1 MNHEY, CDR2 SMNVEV (reference sequence). CDR3 in amino acids: CASSHGGSYEQYF. CDR3 coding DNA: TGTGCCAGCAGTCACGGGGGCTCCTACGAGCAGTACTTC.

This chain links TRBV28 with TRBJ2-7; 10 bases are a match to TRBD2. This CDR3 is built from 15 residues. Germline V gives CDR1 MDHEN, CDR2 SYDVKM. V shed 6 bases, J shed 0 bases, and the junction held 5 bases outside the gene matches. CDR3 DNA sequence: TGTGCCAGCAGCCCTAGCGGGGGCAGCTCCTACGAGCAGTACTTC. Its translation is CASSPSGGSSYEQYF.

The V call is TRBV28, the J call TRBJ2-7; 7 nucleotides line up with TRBD2. Germline V gene sequence: CDR1 MDHEN, CDR2 SYDVKM. The V gene end was trimmed by 3 bases and the J gene end by 0 bases; junction bases not matched to a gene: 5. The CDR3 spans 15 residues. The DNA of the CDR3 is TGTGCCAGCAGTTTTGAGCGGGACCGCTCCTACGAGCAGTACTTC. This codes for CASSFERDRSYEQYF. Full variable domain (remainder filled in from reference TRBV28 and TRBJ2-7): DVKVTQSSRYLVKRTGEKVFLECVQDMDHENMFWYRQDPGLGLRLIYFSYDVKMKEKGDIPEGYSVSREKKERFSLILESASTNQTSMYLCASSFERDRSYEQYFGPGTRLTVT.

The chain couples TRBV27 to TRBJ1-1; D not certain. V gave up 5 bases and J gave up 1 base, with 8 bases separating them. The CDR3 extends over 13 amino acids. Germline assignment: CDR1 MNHEY and CDR2 SMNVEV (reference sequence). CDR3 region: CASSLQSNTEAFF. The CDR3 nucleotides read TGTGCCAGCAGTCTCCAATCGAACACTGAAGCTTTCTTT.

This clone was seen once. The V and J genes are TRBV7-9 and TRBJ2-1; 9 positions agree with TRBD2. Losses at the gene ends were 4 bases for V and 4 bases for J; bases not matched to a gene: 8. The CDR3 has 16 amino acids. CDR1 and CDR2 from the germline V gene are SEHNR and FQNEAQ (reference sequence). The CDR3 DNA is TGTGCCAGCAGCTACTACGGAGCGGGGGGATACAATGAGCAGTTCTTC. Encoded protein: CASSYYGAGGYNEQFF.

The gene calls are TRBV30 and TRBJ2-7; D call uncertain. This CDR3 has 11 amino acids. The V end lost 3 bases, the J end lost 9 bases, and 12 bases lay between the germline ends. Germline values: CDR1 GTSNPN, CDR2 SVGIG (reference sequence). CDR3 sequence (DNA): TGTGCCTGGAGCTCTCCGGTGGGGCAGTACTTC. Its translation is CAWSSPVGQYF. Supplemented by reference TRBV30 and TRBJ2-7, the full variable domain reads SQTIHQWPATLVQPVGSPLSLECTVEGTSNPNLYWYRQAAGRGLQLLFYSVGIGQISSEVPQNLSASRPQDRQFILSSKKLLLSDSGFYLCAWSSPVGQYFGPGTRLTVT.

The chain is built from TRBV10-3 and TRBJ1-2, with 7 bases that match TRBD1. The CDR3 loop spans 14 amino acids. Germline V gene lookup returns CDR1 ENHRY and CDR2 SYGVKD. V lost 7 bases to trimming and J lost 4 bases; unmatched junction nucleotides: 9. The CDR3 region is CAITSEGAGYGYTF. DNA of the CDR3: TGTGCCATCACCTCGGAGGGGGCGGGCTATGGCTACACCTTC.

V gene TRBV11-2 combines with J gene TRBJ2-1; D is uncertain. CDR3 length: 15 amino acids. Germline V gene sequence: CDR1 SGHAT, CDR2 FQNNGV. V was trimmed by 1 base and J by 7 bases, leaving 14 bases between them. The CDR3 DNA follows: TGTGCCAGCAGCTTAGGTGTATCAACAACTAATGAGCAGTTCTTC. This codes for CASSLGVSTTNEQFF.

The V gene is TRBV4-2, the J gene TRBJ2-1; D perhaps matches TRBD2 (5 bases). The CDR3 runs to 12 residues. Germline CDR1 is LGHNA and CDR2 is YNFKEQ. The germline V and J ends were trimmed by 5 bases and 4 bases, with 6 bases remaining between them. The CDR3 here is CASSGSYNEQFF. The DNA of the CDR3 is TGTGCCAGCAGCGGGAGTTACAATGAGCAGTTCTTC.

CDR3 nucleotides: TGTGCCAGCAGTCAACTAGACAGGGGGCCCTACGAGCAGTACTTC. It yields the protein CASSQLDRGPYEQYF. V and J are TRBV28 and TRBJ2-7; 10 bases align to TRBD1. Germline trimming cut 5 bases from V and 2 bases from J; bases unmatched to any gene: 6. This CDR3 comprises 15 residues. Germline V gives CDR1 MDHEN, CDR2 SYDVKM.

The chain employs TRBV19 and TRBJ2-3, with 9 positions matching TRBD2. After removal of 8 bases from V and 2 bases from J, the junction contained 11 bases not matched to a gene. Germline V gene data show CDR1 as LNHDA and CDR2 as SQIVND (reference sequence). This CDR3 contains 16 residues. CDR3 loop: CASAVTTSGYTDTQYF. The CDR3 DNA is TGTGCCAGTGCGGTCACGACTAGCGGATACACAGATACGCAGTATTTT.

This chain joins TRBV13 and TRBJ2-7; D is possibly TRBD1 or TRBD2 (5 bases each). The V end lost 3 bases, the J end lost 0 bases, and 12 bases lay between the germline ends. In germline, CDR1 is PRHDT, CDR2 FYEKMQ (reference sequence). The CDR3 loop spans 15 amino acids. In DNA, the CDR3 is TGTGCCAGCAGCTTTGGGGACGCCCCCTCCTACGAGCAGTACTTC. It translates to CASSFGDAPSYEQYF.

V gene TRBV27 combines with J gene TRBJ2-1; TRBD2 aligns across 9 bases. Germline CDR1 MNHEY, CDR2 SMNVEV (reference sequence). Trimming at V came to 1 base and at J to 7 bases, leaving 11 bases not matched to a gene. This CDR3 is built from 17 residues. CDR3 protein: CASSLYFGREGQNEQFF. For the CDR3, the DNA is TGTGCCAGCAGTTTATATTTTGGGCGGGAGGGCCAAAATGAGCAGTTCTTC.

The CDR3 reads CASSDHPGQKLGYTF. CDR3 nucleotides: TGCGCCAGCAGCGATCATCCGGGACAGAAGTTGGGCTACACCTTC. V usage is TRBV5-1 and J usage is TRBJ1-2; TRBD1 matches at 7 bases. J lost 8 bases, V lost 4 bases, and 14 bases had no gene match. Per germline, CDR1 SGHRS and CDR2 YFSETQ. The CDR3 spans 15 residues.

J is TRBJ2-5 and V is TRBV9; maybe TRBD1 (5 bases). This CDR3 comprises 13 residues. Germline CDR1 is SGDLS and CDR2 is YYNGEE. V was cut by 3 bases and J by 1 base, with 7 bases left in between. The CDR3 DNA sequence: TGTGCCAGCAGCGGGACATCCCAAGAGACCCAGTACTTC. Protein product: CASSGTSQETQYF.

The chain couples TRBV2 to TRBJ2-5; weak D call: TRBD2 (5 bases). Trimming cost V 0 bases and J 2 bases, with 10 bases left between them. The germline V gene encodes CDR1 SNHLY and CDR2 FYNNEI. The CDR3 length is 15 residues. DNA for the CDR3: TGTGCCAGCAGTGAAGCGTGGACGGGACAAGAGACCCAGTACTTC. Its translation is CASSEAWTGQETQYF.

The chain is built from TRBV19 and TRBJ1-5; weak D call: TRBD1 (5 bases). Looked up from germline, CDR1 is LNHDA and CDR2 is SQIVND (reference sequence). The CDR3 spans 10 residues. The CDR3 bases are TGTGGGGGAGGGGAGGGTGAGCAGCATTTT. It codes for CGGGEGEQHF.

This clone has only one observation. The genes are TRBV5-6 and TRBJ1-2, with 7 bases fitting TRBD1. In germline, CDR1 is SGHDT, CDR2 YYEEEE. V was clipped by 2 bases and J by 4 bases; unmatched bases: 11. The CDR3 covers 16 residues. CDR3 protein: CASSLVRQGSSYGYTF. CDR3 coding DNA: TGTGCCAGCAGCTTAGTTCGACAGGGATCGAGCTATGGCTACACCTTC. The full variable domain, in which reference TRBV5-6 and TRBJ1-2 provide the parts outside the CDR3, is DAGVTQSPTHLIKTRGQQVTLRCSPKSGHDTVSWYQQALGQGPQFIFQYYEEEERQRGNFPDRFSGHQFPNYSSELNVNALLLGDSALYLCASSLVRQGSSYGYTFGSGTRLTVV.

V gene TRBV5-5 combines with J gene TRBJ2-3; the D is unclear. Germline CDR1 SGHKS, CDR2 YYEKEE (reference sequence). The CDR3 runs to 13 residues. V was pared by 2 bases and J by 2 bases, with 6 bases between. The CDR3 bases are TGTGCCAGCAGCTTAGGACCCACAGATACGCAGTATTTT. It specifies CASSLGPTDTQYF.

The chain links TRBV10-1 to TRBJ2-7, with D perhaps TRBD1 (6 bases). CDR1 and CDR2 (germline): WNHNN, SYGVQD (reference sequence). With 10 bases removed from V and 11 bases from J, the gap between germline ends came to 9 bases. The CDR3 consists of 8 residues. CDR3 bases: TGCGCCACCCCAGGGGAGTACTTC. Encoded protein: CATPGEYF.

V and J are TRBV27 and TRBJ2-3; D not resolved. This CDR3 has 15 residues. Germline CDR1 is MNHEY and CDR2 is SMNVEV (reference sequence). Trimming left V 8 bases short and J 0 bases short, with 15 bases between. The CDR3 sequence is CASSPPGLSTDTQYF. The CDR3 region has the DNA TGTGCCAGCTCCCCACCGGGCCTTAGCACAGATACGCAGTATTTT.

The chain recombines TRBV5-5 with TRBJ2-1; D is unresolved. The CDR3 spans 16 residues. Per germline, CDR1 SGHKS and CDR2 YYEKEE (reference sequence). V was trimmed by 0 bases and J by 2 bases, leaving 12 bases between them. CDR3 bases: TGTGCCAGCAGCTTGGCCACTCGGGTGCCCTACAATGAGCAGTTCTTC. Translating gives CASSLATRVPYNEQFF.

V and J are TRBV6-1 and TRBJ2-1; TRBD1 is a possible D gene (5 bases). Germline lookup yields CDR1 MNHNS and CDR2 SASEGT. This CDR3 has 15 residues. The V and J ends lost 3 bases and 7 bases respectively, with 16 bases between them. The CDR3 region has the DNA TGTGCCAGCAGTGATGGGGCCGGACCTGGAAATGAGCAGTTCTTC. Encoded protein: CASSDGAGPGNEQFF.

The V and J genes are TRBV9 and TRBJ2-1; 7 bases fit TRBD2. Germline CDR1 is SGDLS and CDR2 is YYNGEE. The CDR3 loop spans 15 amino acids. J gave up 4 bases and V 3 bases, and 7 bases lay outside the gene matches. The CDR3 is CASSAGTGGYNEQFF. The CDR3 nucleotides read TGTGCCAGCAGCGCAGGGACGGGGGGTTACAATGAGCAGTTCTTC.

A single count supports this clone. The chain links TRBV9 to TRBJ2-3, with 9 nucleotides matching TRBD2. Trimming removed 0 bases from V and 6 bases from J; junction bases left unmatched: 8. Germline CDR1 and CDR2: SGDLS and YYNGEE. The CDR3 is made up of 16 amino acids. CDR3 nucleotide sequence: TGTGCCAGCAGCGTAGCGGTAGCGGGAGTAATGGATACGCAGTATTTT. Translating it yields CASSVAVAGVMDTQYF.